This record covers a single T cell receptor (beta chain). The sample originates from a study of CD8 T cells in Susac syndrome. Germline CDR1 SNHLY, CDR2 FYNNEI. V shed 7 bases and J shed 2 bases, with 21 bases lying between them. The CDR3 contains 16 residues. With random hexamers, 0.5 to 1 ug RNA was reverse transcribed. TCRdb recomputed calls from the immunoSEQ multiplex PCR reads with MiXCR, one row per CDR3 protein. Of around 230,000 distinct CDR3 sequences in the sample, approximately 95% are singletons; the top ten hold 0.075% to 0.095%. The clonotype originates from a human donor with multiple sclerosis. Sequencing was carried out using CD4+ T cells from PBMCs. This rearrangement joins TRBV2 to TRBJ2-7; D might be TRBD2 (6 bases). CDR3: CASKSASVYFAYEQYF. DNA of the CDR3: TGTGCCAGCAAGTCGGCTAGCGTCTATTTCGCCTACGAGCAGTACTTC. Using reference TRBV2 and TRBJ2-7 for the parts outside the CDR3, the full variable domain is EPEVTQTPSHQVTQMGQEVILRCVPISNHLYFYWYRQILGQKVEFLVSFYNNEISEKSEIFDDQFSVERPDGSNFTLKIRSTKLEDSAMYFCASKSASVYFAYEQYFGPGTRLTVT.